This T cell receptor beta chain was profiled in a study of T-cell reconstitution after alpha-beta-depleted transplantation in children. About this clonotype itself: Its cognate antigen is unknown.

It was with unique molecular identifiers that the TCRbeta library was prepared. Via MiXCR, TCRdb re-called the PCR reads, giving one row per CDR3 protein. The table lists about 610,000 distinct CDR3 sequences, 20% to 30% of them singletons. V was cut by 0 bases and J by 4 bases, with 6 bases left in between. The germline CDR1 and CDR2 sequences are SGHNT and YYREEE (reference sequence). The CDR3 runs to 13 residues. Findings of the study overall: Day-60 TCRbeta diversity that was high in some patients was derived from surviving recipient T cells and thymic progenitors. After transplant, at about two months, alpha-beta T cells were reportedly derived from several hundred expanded graft clones. Newly produced T cells mostly accounted for T-cell counts and diversity one year post-transplant.

Sequences were derived from PBMCs, sampled before TCRalphabeta/CD19-depleted stem cell transplant. V gene TRBV5-4 combines with J gene TRBJ2-3; possible D gene TRBD2, 6 bases. The sequence was obtained from a boy under three years old with Wiskott-Aldrich syndrome, due to receive a stem cell transplant. The CDR3 region is CASSLASADTQYF. The CDR3 DNA reads TGTGCCAGCAGCTTGGCTAGCGCAGATACGCAGTATTTT.